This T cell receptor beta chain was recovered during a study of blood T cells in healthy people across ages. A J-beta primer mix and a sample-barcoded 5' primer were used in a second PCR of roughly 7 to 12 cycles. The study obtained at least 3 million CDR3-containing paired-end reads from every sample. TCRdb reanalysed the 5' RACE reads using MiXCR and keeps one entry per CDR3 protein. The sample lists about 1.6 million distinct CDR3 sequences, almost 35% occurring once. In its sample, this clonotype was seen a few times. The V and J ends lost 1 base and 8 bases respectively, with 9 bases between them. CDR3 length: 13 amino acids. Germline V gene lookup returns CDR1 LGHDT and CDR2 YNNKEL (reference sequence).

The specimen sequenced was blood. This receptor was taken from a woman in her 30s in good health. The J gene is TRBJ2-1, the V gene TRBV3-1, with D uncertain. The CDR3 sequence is CASSQASFYEQFF. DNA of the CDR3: TGTGCCAGCAGCCAAGCGAGTTTCTATGAGCAGTTCTTC.